This passage covers 20 T cell receptor beta chains from one sample sequenced in a study of blood T cell repertoires in COVID-19. Sequencing used immunoSEQ multiplex PCR; TCRdb keeps in-frame clones, though not all of them. The sample yields approximately 220,000 clones, around nine tenths seen once. The sample consisted of peripheral blood. The receptor source for this set is a man in his forties with acute or convalescent COVID-19.

In its sample, this clone was seen a few times. This chain links TRBV20-1 with TRBJ1-1, with a tentative D call TRBD1 (5 bases). CDR3 length: 10 amino acids. Germline V gene lookup returns CDR1 DFQATT and CDR2 SNEGSKA (reference sequence). Trimming shortened V by 5 bases and J by 11 bases, and 12 bases separated the two germline ends. The CDR3, as DNA: TGCAGTGCTTCAGGGAAAGAGGCTTTCTTT. Translation gives CSASGKEAFF.

The genes are TRBV11-3 and TRBJ1-5, with unresolved D. Germline CDR1 reads SGHNT; CDR2 reads YENEEA. V lost 7 bases and J 6 bases, leaving 7 bases between the germline ends. The CDR3 contains 11 residues. CDR3 bases: TGTGCCAGCAATTTCGGTCAGCCCCAGCATTTT. As protein: CASNFGQPQHF.

This sequence joins TRBV30 and TRBJ1-1, with D tentatively TRBD1 (5 bases). This CDR3 contains 14 residues. V was cut by 0 bases and J by 6 bases, with 14 bases left in between. From germline, CDR1 is GTSNPN and CDR2 SVGIG (reference sequence). For the CDR3, the DNA is TGTGCCTGGAGTGTACGGTCAGGGAAGGCTGAAGCTTTCTTT. This translates into CAWSVRSGKAEAFF.

The rearrangement joins TRBV9 to TRBJ1-2; 7 bases agree with TRBD1. Losses at the gene ends were 4 bases for V and 4 bases for J; bases not matched to a gene: 16. The germline CDR1 and CDR2 sequences are SGDLS and YYNGEE. CDR3 length: 17 amino acids. Here the CDR3 reads CASSPSRPTGRTYGYTF. CDR3 DNA: TGTGCCAGCAGCCCTTCGCGCCCGACAGGGCGGACCTATGGCTACACCTTC.

The V call is TRBV4-3, the J call TRBJ2-7; 7 bases are shared with TRBD1. The germline V gene has CDR1 LGHNA and CDR2 YSLEER. The CDR3 is 13 residues long. After removal of 5 bases from V and 5 bases from J, the junction contained 6 bases not matched to a gene. The CDR3 sequence: CASSRGPLNEQYF. The CDR3 bases are TGCGCCAGCAGCAGGGGGCCCCTTAACGAGCAGTACTTC.

This clone appeared a single time. The chain is built from TRBV5-1 and TRBJ2-7; D gene ambiguous. The CDR3 consists of 13 residues. CDR1 and CDR2 from the germline V gene are SGHRS and YFSETQ. The ends were cut back, 4 bases at V and 4 bases at J, with 12 bases in the middle. In nucleotides, the CDR3 is TGCGCCAGCAGCCTGGGGTCTATATACGAGCAGTACTTC. Residues: CASSLGSIYEQYF.

The gene calls are TRBV28 and TRBJ2-1, with a tentative D call TRBD1 (5 bases). V was trimmed by 2 bases and J by 7 bases, leaving 12 bases between them. Germline V lookup: CDR1 MDHEN, CDR2 SYDVKM. This CDR3 contains 14 residues. The CDR3 region is CASSLPQGQNEQFF. CDR3 DNA sequence: TGTGCCAGCAGTTTACCCCAGGGCCAGAATGAGCAGTTCTTC.

V and J are TRBV28 and TRBJ2-7, with 9 bases matching TRBD1. The germline gives CDR1 MDHEN, CDR2 SYDVKM. The CDR3 covers 15 residues. J gave up 6 bases and V 2 bases, and 8 bases lay outside the gene matches. Here the CDR3 DNA reads TGTGCCAGCAGTTTAGATACAGGGGGCATAGCCGAGCAGTACTTC. Amino acid sequence: CASSLDTGGIAEQYF. The entire variable domain, with the rest obtained from reference TRBV28 and TRBJ2-7, is as follows: DVKVTQSSRYLVKRTGEKVFLECVQDMDHENMFWYRQDPGLGLRLIYFSYDVKMKEKGDIPEGYSVSREKKERFSLILESASTNQTSMYLCASSLDTGGIAEQYFGPGTRLTVT.

The chain carries TRBV27 and TRBJ2-7; 8 bases fit TRBD1. Germline CDR1 and CDR2: MNHEY and SMNVEV (reference sequence). The CDR3 totals 16 residues. V lost 6 bases, J lost 0 bases, and 10 bases stayed unmatched. The CDR3 bases are TGTGCCAGCAGAGAACCGGGACAGGTACTCTCCTACGAGCAGTACTTC. Amino acids: CASREPGQVLSYEQYF.

The V gene is TRBV27, the J gene TRBJ2-3, with 9 bases identical to TRBD1. This CDR3 is 14 amino acids long. Per the germline V gene, CDR1 is MNHEY and CDR2 is SMNVEV (reference sequence). Trimming cost V 5 bases and J 14 bases; bases outside gene matches: 14. The CDR3 DNA reads as TGTGCCAGCAGTGTACCAGGGACAGGGCAACCCGGGTATTTT. This translates into CASSVPGTGQPGYF.

The chain combines TRBV4-1 with TRBJ2-7; 7 bases align to TRBD2. The CDR3 consists of 18 residues. Germline CDR1 MGHRA, CDR2 YSYEKL. With 3 bases clipped from V and 0 bases from J, the junction kept 14 bases outside the gene matches. The CDR3 sequence is CASSHDPSGGLASYEQYF. The CDR3 coding sequence is TGCGCCAGCAGCCACGATCCCTCGGGGGGACTTGCCTCCTACGAGCAGTACTTC.

The V call is TRBV7-9, the J call TRBJ2-7; maybe TRBD2 (6 bases). Germline V gives CDR1 SEHNR, CDR2 FQNEAQ (reference sequence). This CDR3 is 17 amino acids long. Trimming took 6 bases from V and 3 from J, leaving 24 bases between them. In nucleotides, the CDR3 is TGTGCCAGCAGGTCCACACTCCGGGACTCCGTCGTCTACGAGCAGTACTTC. Translation: CASRSTLRDSVVYEQYF.

This clone was seen a handful of times. V is TRBV7-9 and J is TRBJ2-1, with a possible D match to TRBD1 (7 bases). Per the germline V gene, CDR1 is SEHNR and CDR2 is FQNEAQ (reference sequence). The CDR3 covers 14 residues. V lost 0 bases, J lost 8 bases, and 11 bases lay in between. Here the CDR3 DNA reads TGTGCCAGCAGCTTAGCGGGACAGCGGGATGAGCAGTTCTTC. It translates to CASSLAGQRDEQFF. Full variable domain (remainder filled in from reference TRBV7-9 and TRBJ2-1): DTGVSQNPRHKITKRGQNVTFRCDPISEHNRLYWYRQTLGQGPEFLTYFQNEAQLEKSRLLSDRFSAERPKGSFSTLEIQRTEQGDSAMYLCASSLAGQRDEQFFGPGTRLTVL.

The V call is TRBV27, the J call TRBJ2-3; D perhaps matches TRBD2 (6 bases). V shed 0 bases and J shed 1 base, with 14 bases lying between them. The CDR3 is 17 residues long. Per the germline V gene, CDR1 is MNHEY and CDR2 is SMNVEV (reference sequence). The CDR3 coding sequence is TGTGCCAGCAGTTTATCGGGGCCCGTAGCGGGCACAGATACGCAGTATTTT. It encodes CASSLSGPVAGTDTQYF.

V usage is TRBV19 and J usage is TRBJ1-4; the D gene is possibly TRBD1 (5 bases). Trimming removed 8 bases from V and 0 bases from J, with 16 bases in between. The length of the CDR3 is 16 residues. Germline CDR1 and CDR2: LNHDA and SQIVND (reference sequence). The DNA for the CDR3 is TGTGCCAGTGGATTGTGGGGGGGGACAACTAATGAAAAACTGTTTTTT. It specifies CASGLWGGTTNEKLFF.

This clone showed up just once. The chain has TRBV28 and TRBJ1-5; 7 nucleotides align to TRBD1. Germline V gene sequence: CDR1 MDHEN, CDR2 SYDVKM. V lost 2 bases to trimming and J lost 1 base; unmatched junction nucleotides: 8. CDR3 length: 17 residues. As DNA, the CDR3 is TGTGCCAGCAGTTTAGGCGCGACAGGGACCAGCAATCAGCCCCAGCATTTT. Its translation: CASSLGATGTSNQPQHF.

The chain couples TRBV7-2 to TRBJ1-1; the D is unclear. Deletions cut 2 bases from V and 6 bases from J, with 13 bases between. The germline CDR1 and CDR2 sequences are SGHTA and FQGNSA. CDR3 length: 14 amino acids. This chain's CDR3 is CASSLTPGMAEAFF. The CDR3 coding sequence is TGTGCCAGCAGCTTAACGCCGGGGATGGCTGAAGCTTTCTTT.

The rearrangement uses TRBV4-3 and TRBJ2-3, with a tentative D call TRBD2 (6 bases). CDR1 and CDR2 from the germline V gene are LGHNA and YSLEER. With 3 bases removed from V and 6 bases from J, the gap between germline ends came to 22 bases. This CDR3 comprises 17 residues. The CDR3 DNA reads TGCGCCAGCAGCCAGGAGACTACTAGGCCTGGGGGGGATACGCAGTATTTT. Translating gives CASSQETTRPGGDTQYF.

The V gene is TRBV5-6, the J gene TRBJ2-3; unclear D gene. Germline CDR1 is SGHDT and CDR2 is YYEEEE. This CDR3 spans 12 amino acids. V shed 1 base and J shed 3 bases, with 3 bases lying between them. The chain's CDR3 is CASSLITDTQYF. Written as DNA, the CDR3 is TGTGCCAGCAGCTTGATAACAGATACGCAGTATTTT. The full variable domain, with the rest looked up from reference TRBV5-6 and TRBJ2-3, is DAGVTQSPTHLIKTRGQQVTLRCSPKSGHDTVSWYQQALGQGPQFIFQYYEEEERQRGNFPDRFSGHQFPNYSSELNVNALLLGDSALYLCASSLITDTQYFGPGTRLTVL.

The chain combines TRBV27 with TRBJ2-1; TRBD1 is a possible D gene (5 bases). The V gene's germline CDR1 is MNHEY and CDR2 SMNVEV (reference sequence). The CDR3 spans 15 residues. The germline V and J ends were trimmed by 6 bases and 4 bases, with 16 bases remaining between them. This CDR3 is CASRWAQEPYNEQFF. For the CDR3, the DNA is TGTGCCAGCAGATGGGCACAGGAACCTTACAATGAGCAGTTCTTC.